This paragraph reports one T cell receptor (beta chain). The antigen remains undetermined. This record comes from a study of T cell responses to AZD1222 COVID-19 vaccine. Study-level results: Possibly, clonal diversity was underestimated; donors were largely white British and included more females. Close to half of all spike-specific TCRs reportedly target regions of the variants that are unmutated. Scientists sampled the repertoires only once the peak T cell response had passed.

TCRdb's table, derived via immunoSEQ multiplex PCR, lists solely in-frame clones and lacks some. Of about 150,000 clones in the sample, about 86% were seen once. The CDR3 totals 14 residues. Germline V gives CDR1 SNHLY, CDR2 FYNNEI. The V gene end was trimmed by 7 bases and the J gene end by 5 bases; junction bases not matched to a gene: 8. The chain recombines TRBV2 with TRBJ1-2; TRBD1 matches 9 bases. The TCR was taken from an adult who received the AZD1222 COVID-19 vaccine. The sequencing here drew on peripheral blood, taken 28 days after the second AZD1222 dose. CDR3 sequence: CASKSGTGLYGYTF. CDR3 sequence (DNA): TGTGCCAGCAAATCCGGGACAGGGCTTTATGGCTACACCTTC.